This TCR beta chain stems from a study of T cell responses to AZD1222 COVID-19 vaccine. This clone was seen a single time. The germline V gene encodes CDR1 SGHRS and CDR2 YFSETQ. This CDR3 region has 14 residues. The J segment lost 6 bases and the V segment lost 4 bases, leaving 6 bases of the junction unmatched. Sequencing used immunoSEQ multiplex PCR; TCRdb keeps in-frame clones, though not all of them. The sample has approximately 150,000 clones; just over 90% are singletons. This TCR came from an adult who received the AZD1222 COVID-19 vaccine. The J gene is TRBJ1-2, the V gene TRBV5-1, with TRBD1 matching 10 bases. This specimen consisted of peripheral blood, obtained 28 days after the second AZD1222 dose. The chain's CDR3 is CASSKDRGRDGYTF. In DNA, the CDR3 is TGCGCCAGCAGCAAAGACAGGGGGCGCGATGGCTACACCTTC.